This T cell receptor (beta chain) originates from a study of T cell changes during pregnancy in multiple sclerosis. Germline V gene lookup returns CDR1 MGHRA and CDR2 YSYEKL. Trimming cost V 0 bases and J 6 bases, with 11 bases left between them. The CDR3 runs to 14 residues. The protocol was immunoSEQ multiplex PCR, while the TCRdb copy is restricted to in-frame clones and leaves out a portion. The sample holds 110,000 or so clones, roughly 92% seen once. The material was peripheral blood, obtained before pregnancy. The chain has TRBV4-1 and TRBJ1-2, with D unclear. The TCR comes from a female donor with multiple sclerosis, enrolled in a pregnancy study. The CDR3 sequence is CASSQDRREDGYTF. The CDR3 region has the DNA TGCGCCAGCAGCCAAGATCGGCGGGAAGATGGCTACACCTTC.